This TCR beta chain is from a study of blood T cell repertoires in COVID-19. This CDR3 has 13 amino acids. Germline values: CDR1 KGHDR, CDR2 SFDVKD. V was shortened by 5 bases and J by 4 bases, with 10 bases between the two germline ends. The method was immunoSEQ multiplex PCR; TCRdb's version includes in-frame clones alone and lacks a portion of them. This table holds about 260,000 clones, 75% to 95% found once. J is TRBJ1-2 and V is TRBV24-1, with TRBD1 as a possible D gene (5 bases). The receptor was derived from a person under 35 with COVID-19, enrolled during active disease. The sequenced sample consisted of peripheral blood. The CDR3: CATSGAGFYGYTF. The CDR3 nucleotides are TGTGCCACCAGTGGTGCAGGGTTCTATGGCTACACCTTC.